This T cell receptor (beta chain) came from a study of post-analysis software for immune sequencing data. On the study more broadly: Disease courses included relapsing-remitting, secondary progressive and progressive-relapsing multiple sclerosis.

Study observations and caveats: Comparison with controls showed significantly lower normalized Chao1 diversity in multiple sclerosis patients. By F measure, strong co-clustering occurred among samples prepared in the same batch. Included in a set of roughly five TRBV segments more frequent in patients than controls were TRBV5-6, TRBV5-1 and TRBV20-1.

Details on this clonotype: As yet, its antigen is unknown.

The V gene end was trimmed by 5 bases and the J gene end by 5 bases; junction bases not matched to a gene: 10. The length of the CDR3 is 15 residues. CDR1 MDHEN and CDR2 SYDVKM come from the germline V gene. cDNA libraries of TCR beta carried unique molecular identifiers. Some 500,000 cDNA molecules were obtained per 1 to 10 million input T cells. TCRdb processed the PCR reads anew with MiXCR; each CDR3 protein has one entry. The sample shows approximately 770,000 distinct CDR3 sequences, around 45% of them seen only once. This sequence originates from a girl between 5 and 17 years old with multiple sclerosis. V and J are TRBV28 and TRBJ2-7, with 9 positions matching TRBD2. Sequenced material: blood. The chain's CDR3 is CASSQGGTSIHEQYF. In nucleotides, the CDR3 is TGTGCCAGCAGTCAAGGCGGGACTAGCATCCACGAGCAGTACTTC.